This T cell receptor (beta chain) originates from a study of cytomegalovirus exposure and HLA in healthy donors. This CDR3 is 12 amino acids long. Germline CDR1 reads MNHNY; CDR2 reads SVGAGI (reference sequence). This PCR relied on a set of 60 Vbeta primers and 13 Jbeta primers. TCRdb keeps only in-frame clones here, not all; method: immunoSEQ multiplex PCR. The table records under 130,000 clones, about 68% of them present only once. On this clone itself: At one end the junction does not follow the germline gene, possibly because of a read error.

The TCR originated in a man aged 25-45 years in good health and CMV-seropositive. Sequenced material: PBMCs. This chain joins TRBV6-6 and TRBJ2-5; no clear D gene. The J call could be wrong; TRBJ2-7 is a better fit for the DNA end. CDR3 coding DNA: TGTACCAGCAGTTCGACCAACTACGAGCAGTACTTC. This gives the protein CTSSSTNYEQYF.